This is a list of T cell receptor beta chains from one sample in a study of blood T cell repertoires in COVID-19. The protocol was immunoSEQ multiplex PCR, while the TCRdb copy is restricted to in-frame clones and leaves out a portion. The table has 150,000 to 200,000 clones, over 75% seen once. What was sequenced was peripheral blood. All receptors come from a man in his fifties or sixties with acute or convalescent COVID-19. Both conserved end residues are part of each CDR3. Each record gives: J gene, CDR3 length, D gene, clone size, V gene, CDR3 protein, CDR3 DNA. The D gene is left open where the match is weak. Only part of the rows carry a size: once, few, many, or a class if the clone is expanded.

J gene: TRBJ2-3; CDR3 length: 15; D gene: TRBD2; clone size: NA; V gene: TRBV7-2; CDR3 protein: CASSLGLAYTDTQYF; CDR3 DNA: TGTGCCAGCAGCTTAGGACTAGCCTACACAGATACGCAGTATTTT
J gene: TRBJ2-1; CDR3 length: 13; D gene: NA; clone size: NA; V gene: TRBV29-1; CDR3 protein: CSVHRYLGNEQFF; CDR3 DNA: TGCAGCGTCCACCGGTACCTCGGCAATGAGCAGTTCTTC
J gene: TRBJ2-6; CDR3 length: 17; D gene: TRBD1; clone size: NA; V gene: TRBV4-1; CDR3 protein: CASSRGQGQSGANVLTF; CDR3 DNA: TGCGCCAGCAGCCGCGGACAGGGGCAATCTGGGGCCAACGTCCTGACTTTC
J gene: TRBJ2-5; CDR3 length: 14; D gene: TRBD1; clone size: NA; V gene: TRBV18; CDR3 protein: CASSYNRGEETQYF; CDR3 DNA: TGTGCCAGCTCATACAACAGGGGGGAAGAGACCCAGTACTTC
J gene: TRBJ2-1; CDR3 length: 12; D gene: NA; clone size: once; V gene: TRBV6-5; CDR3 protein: CASSRGHYEQFF; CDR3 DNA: TGTGCCAGCAGCCGAGGTCATTATGAGCAGTTCTTC
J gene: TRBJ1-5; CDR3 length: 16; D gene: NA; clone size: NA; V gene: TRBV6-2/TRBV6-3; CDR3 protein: CASSYSIGGGNQPQHF; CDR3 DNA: TGTGCCAGCAGTTACTCGATTGGGGGGGGCAATCAGCCCCAGCATTTT
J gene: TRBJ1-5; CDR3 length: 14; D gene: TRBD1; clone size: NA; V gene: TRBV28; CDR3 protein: CASSLGTGYQPQHF; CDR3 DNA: TGTGCCAGCAGTTTAGGGACAGGGTATCAGCCCCAGCATTTT
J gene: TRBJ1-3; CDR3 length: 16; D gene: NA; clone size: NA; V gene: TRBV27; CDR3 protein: CASSLSGGVGGNTIYF; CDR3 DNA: TGTGCCAGCAGTTTATCGGGGGGAGTAGGTGGAAACACCATATATTTT
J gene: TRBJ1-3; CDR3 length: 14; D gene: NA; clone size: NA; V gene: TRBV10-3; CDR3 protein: CAISESSSGNTIYF; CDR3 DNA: TGTGCCATCAGTGAGTCGAGCTCTGGAAACACCATATATTTT
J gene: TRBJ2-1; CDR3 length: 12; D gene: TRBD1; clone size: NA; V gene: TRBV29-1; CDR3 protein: CSFATGGNEQFF; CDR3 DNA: TGCAGCTTTGCCACAGGGGGAAATGAGCAGTTCTTC
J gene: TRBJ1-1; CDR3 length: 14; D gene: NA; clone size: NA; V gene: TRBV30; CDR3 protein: CAWNLYRVDTEAFF; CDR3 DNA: TGTGCCTGGAACCTATACAGGGTGGACACTGAAGCTTTCTTT